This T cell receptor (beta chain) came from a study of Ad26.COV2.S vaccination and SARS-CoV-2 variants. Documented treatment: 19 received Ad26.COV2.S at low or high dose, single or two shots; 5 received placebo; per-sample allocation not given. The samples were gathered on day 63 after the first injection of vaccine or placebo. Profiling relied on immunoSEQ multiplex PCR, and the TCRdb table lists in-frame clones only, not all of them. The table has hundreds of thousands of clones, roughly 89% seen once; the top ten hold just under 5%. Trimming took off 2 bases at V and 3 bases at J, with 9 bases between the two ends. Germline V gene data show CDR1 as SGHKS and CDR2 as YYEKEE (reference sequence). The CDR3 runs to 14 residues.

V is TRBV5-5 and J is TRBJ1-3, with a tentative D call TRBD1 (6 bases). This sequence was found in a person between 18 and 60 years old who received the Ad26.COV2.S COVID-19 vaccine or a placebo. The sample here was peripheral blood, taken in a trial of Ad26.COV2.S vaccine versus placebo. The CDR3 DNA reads TGTGCCAGCAGCTTAGGGGGGGATGGAAACACCATATATTTT. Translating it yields CASSLGGDGNTIYF. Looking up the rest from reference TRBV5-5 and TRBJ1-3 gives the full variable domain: DAGVTQSPTHLIKTRGQQVTLRCSPISGHKSVSWYQQVLGQGPQFIFQYYEKEERGRGNFPDRFSARQFPNYSSELNVNALLLGDSALYLCASSLGGDGNTIYFGEGSWLTVV.